This is a list of T cell receptor beta chains from one sample in a study of monozygotic twins with inflammatory bowel disease. Reprocessing the 5' RACE reads, TCRdb reports a single entry for every CDR3 protein and omits DNA. The table for this sample gives approximately 400,000 distinct CDR3 sequences. Sequences were obtained from blood. Receptors were obtained from a human donor with ulcerative colitis or Crohn's disease, or a healthy co-twin of an affected twin (not recorded which). CDR3s include the opening cysteine and the closing phenylalanine or tryptophan.

j_gene	v_gene	CDR3aa
TRBJ2-7	TRBV23-1	CASPIPNIREQYF
TRBJ1-2	TRBV5-1	CASNLGQGAVSYGYTF
TRBJ1-2	TRBV19	CASRTSRVVDGYTF
TRBJ1-1	TRBV7-3	CASSLRVNAEAFF
TRBJ2-1	TRBV15	CATSRERTSGLGLNEQFF
TRBJ1-4	TRBV18	CASGPDVNEKLFF
TRBJ2-7	TRBV10-3	CAIRPGQGANEQYF
TRBJ2-7	TRBV5-1	CASSFRGTEDYEQYF
TRBJ2-3	TRBV20-1	CSASNQGQGGTDTQYF
TRBJ2-5	TRBV18	CASSPEQGREETQYF
TRBJ2-3	TRBV5-4	CASSQQGVDTDTQYF
TRBJ1-1	TRBV20-1	CSARDLRWNTEAFF
TRBJ1-1	TRBV29-1	CSVGGTLGTEAFF
TRBJ2-3	TRBV7-2	CASRGDVPRTDTQYF
TRBJ1-1	TRBV11-2	CASSSTIKDRAMNTEAFF
TRBJ2-7	TRBV7-2	CASSASGTSGHAYEQYF
TRBJ2-1	TRBV5-1	CASRWGGNNEQFF
TRBJ2-5	TRBV3-1	CASSDRGGGYGTETQYF
TRBJ1-1	TRBV30	CAWINLVGNRVNTEAFF
TRBJ1-2	TRBV10-3	CAISEWSPGNYGYTF
TRBJ1-5	TRBV5-1	CASSLSGTGPNQPQHF
TRBJ1-6	TRBV12-3/TRBV12-4	CASTPALGGRSPLHF
TRBJ1-1	TRBV12-3/TRBV12-4	CASRGQAGAEAFF
TRBJ1-1	TRBV11-2	CASSRTGRMNTEAFF
TRBJ2-7	TRBV7-7	CASSLGGRVLYEQYF
TRBJ2-1	TRBV5-1	CASRAQSSYNEQFF
TRBJ2-2	TRBV20-1	CSARPVLIPNTGELFF
TRBJ2-5	TRBV5-1	CASSTGTAQETQYF
TRBJ2-1	TRBV24-1	CATSDLTSYNEQFF
TRBJ1-2	TRBV19	CASSIVVRDGYTF
TRBJ2-5	TRBV6-5	CASSPRWAGGLQETQYF
TRBJ2-1	TRBV7-2	CASSQGVLAGSYNEQFF
TRBJ2-5	TRBV7-2	CASSIYWTGAETQYF